This T cell receptor (beta chain) derives from a study of cytomegalovirus exposure and HLA in healthy donors. This clone has only one observation. The antigen is unknown. Researchers ran the PCR with 60 Vbeta and 13 Jbeta primers. Data came from immunoSEQ multiplex PCR; TCRdb stores just in-frame clones and leaves some out. The data contain approximately 280,000 clones, more than 80% of them seen just once; the ten biggest clones take up 3.5% to 4.5%. As for the donors, each was a healthy bone marrow donor. With V trimmed by 3 bases and J by 4 bases, 8 bases remained unmatched. The CDR3 runs 15 residues. Germline CDR1 SEHNR, CDR2 FQNEAQ (reference sequence). Study-wide findings and caveats: The investigators catalogued under 200 TCR beta chains as cytomegalovirus-associated.

This sequence joins TRBV7-9 and TRBJ1-2, with 7 bases fitting TRBD1. The origin of this receptor is a man aged 35 to 55 in good health and CMV-seropositive. The sequencing sample was made of PBMCs. CDR3 residues: CASSFRDSILYGYTF. The CDR3 DNA is TGTGCCAGCAGCTTCCGGGACAGCATCCTCTATGGCTACACCTTC.